This TCR beta chain is drawn from a study of blood T cells in healthy people across ages (dated by TCRdb to between 2015 and 2017). Concerning the study at large: In model experiments, template switching captured roughly one uniquely barcoded TCR beta cDNA molecule for every two T cells. The study analyzed two additional independent replicas of 1 million unique cDNA reads from the same blood draw for two donors, one aged 18 to 30 and one aged 80 or older. The study measured age-related changes in TCR beta repertoire diversity using deep sequencing normalized with unique cDNA molecular identifiers. To avoid experimental bias, donors of different ages were spread randomly across the sequencing lanes. The donors were split into four age groups: young (average roughly 15 years), middle-aged (roughly 40), aged (more than 60) and long-lived (under 90).

The library was generated by 5' RACE. The instrument given in TCRdb is Illumina HiSeq 2500. A second PCR of about 6 to 12 cycles was run with a J-beta primer mix and a sample-barcoded 5' primer. A unique molecular identifier was introduced onto each TCR beta cDNA molecule by a template-switch 5' adaptor carrying 12 random nucleotides. Each sample yielded at least 2.5 million CDR3-containing paired-end reads. All of the RNA was converted into first-strand cDNA using the Mint cDNA synthesis kit, with a TRBC-specific oligonucleotide serving as the primer. Following uracil-DNA glycosylase treatment, a first 18-cycle PCR with universal primers M1SS and BC2_uni_R was performed on all cDNA. As for how the authors treated the data: For normalization, 1 million high-quality reads were randomly selected from each sample, with every read carrying a distinct molecular identifier. Reads sharing molecular identifiers were discarded rather than binned into consensus sequences. MiTCR, with a Q25 quality threshold and the strictest error-elimination algorithm, was used for CDR3 identification, clonotype clustering and error correction. A nonparametric unseen species model using Euler transformation provided a lower-bound estimate of total TCR beta diversity. Using fastp at Q25 and MiXCR, TCRdb reprocessed the public reads and kept productive beta chains. Each entry merges the rows of one CDR3 protein and shows their most common DNA and genes. TCRdb, not the authors, supplied the V and J calls. The sample table lists about 830,000 distinct CDR3 sequences, 55% to 65% of them with a count of one. The ten most abundant clones make up around 30% of the sample.

Study-wide findings and limitations: Compared with the aged group, the long-lived group had more naive CD4+ T cells, fewer expanded clones and increased TCR diversity, suggesting age selection. Because the CMV infection status of the donors was unknown, age-related changes in expanded clonotypes may potentially have been confounded. Observed TCR beta diversity per million T cells fell roughly linearly with age, and a significant reduction was already apparent by age roughly 41. Estimates of total diversity from one million sequenced T cells were regarded as lower bounds and underestimates. Conclusive comparison of naive and antigen-experienced compartments was prevented by the profiling of bulk unsorted PBMCs. There was a strong correlation between observed TCR beta diversity and the percentage of naive T cells measured by flow cytometry.

To note about this clonotype: Its antigen has not been determined. No base quality values were provided; no much bigger clone lies one nucleotide off.

Relative to germline, V is 0 bases shorter and J is 9 bases shorter, with 16 bases between their ends. CDR1 and CDR2 are drawn from the germline V gene: SGHAT, FQNNGV. From the cysteine through the phenylalanine, the CDR3 covers 15 amino acids. CDR3 DNA is the only sequence kept; it has 45 bases, read in frame from the first base. Donors were about 36 systemically healthy Caucasian individuals from Russia aged roughly 6 to 90 years. Each donor gave 8.5 to 10 milliliters of peripheral blood, collected into EDTA-treated Vacutainer tubes. Ficoll-Paque density-gradient centrifugation was used to isolate PBMCs, with at least 6.5 million per sample. Trizol reagent was used to extract total RNA from the PBMCs, yielding at least 6 micrograms per sample. For every donor, an aliquot of PBMCs went through flow cytometry to measure the percentages of naive CD45RAhigh/CD27high T cells.

The V and J segments used are TRBV11-2 and TRBJ2-3; matching of 6 bases hints at TRBD2 as the D gene. Specimen: blood. The origin of this receptor is a man younger than 40 in good health. This receptor has the CDR3 CASSLDRAGSSTQYF. The DNA is as follows: TGTGCCAGCAGCTTAGATCGTGCGGGGTCGAGCACGCAGTATTTT.